This T cell receptor beta chain was profiled in a study of T cell repertoires in cytomegalovirus infection. The germline gives CDR1 SNHLY, CDR2 FYNNEI. Between the trimmed V and J ends, which lost 1 base and 0 bases, there was a span of 7 bases. This CDR3 has 15 amino acids. TCRdb used MiXCR to reprocess the reads, holding one entry per CDR3 protein. In the table there are 150,000 to 200,000 distinct CDR3 sequences, over 25% of which are singletons. This clonotype was found a few times. Input material: PBMCs. This receptor was identified in a human donor in good health (CMV status not recorded). Some clones in this sample may be carry-over from other donors' samples. V and J are TRBV2 and TRBJ2-1, with D possibly TRBD1 on 5 matching bases. CDR3 nucleotides: TGTGCCAGCAGTGAAGACAGGTCCTCCTACAATGAGCAGTTCTTC. This gives the protein CASSEDRSSYNEQFF.